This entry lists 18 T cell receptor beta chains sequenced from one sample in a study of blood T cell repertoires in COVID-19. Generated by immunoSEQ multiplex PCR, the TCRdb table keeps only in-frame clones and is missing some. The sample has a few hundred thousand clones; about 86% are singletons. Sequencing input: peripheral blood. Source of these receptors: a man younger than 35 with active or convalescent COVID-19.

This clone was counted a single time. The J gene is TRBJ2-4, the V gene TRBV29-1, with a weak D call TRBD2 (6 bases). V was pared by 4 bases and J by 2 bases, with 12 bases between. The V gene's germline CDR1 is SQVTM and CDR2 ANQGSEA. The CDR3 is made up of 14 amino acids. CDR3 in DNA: TGCAGCGTTGCGGCGGGGTTTCCCAAAAACATTCAGTACTTC. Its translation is CSVAAGFPKNIQYF.

The CDR3 coding sequence is TGCGCCAGCAGCCCGAATAGCGGGAGGGCCATCACCGGGGAGCTGTTTTTT. This sequence encodes CASSPNSGRAITGELFF. The chain combines TRBV4-1 with TRBJ2-2; TRBD2 agrees at 11 bases. This CDR3 region has 17 residues. Germline trimming cut 4 bases from V and 4 bases from J; bases unmatched to any gene: 8. CDR1 and CDR2 (germline): MGHRA, YSYEKL.

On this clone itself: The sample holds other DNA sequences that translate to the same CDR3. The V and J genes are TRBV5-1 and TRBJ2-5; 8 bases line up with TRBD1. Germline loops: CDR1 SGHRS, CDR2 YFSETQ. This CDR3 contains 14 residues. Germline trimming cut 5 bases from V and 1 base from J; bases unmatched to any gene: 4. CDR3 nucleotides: TGCGCCAGCAGTTTTGGACAGGGCCAAGAGACCCAGTACTTC. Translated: CASSFGQGQETQYF.

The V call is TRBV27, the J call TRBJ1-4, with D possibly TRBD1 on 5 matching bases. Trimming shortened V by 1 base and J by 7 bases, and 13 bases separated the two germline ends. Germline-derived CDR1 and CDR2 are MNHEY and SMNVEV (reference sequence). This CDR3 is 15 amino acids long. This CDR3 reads CASSLYPRVGEKLFF. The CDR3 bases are TGTGCCAGCAGTTTATATCCCAGGGTGGGTGAAAAACTGTTTTTT.

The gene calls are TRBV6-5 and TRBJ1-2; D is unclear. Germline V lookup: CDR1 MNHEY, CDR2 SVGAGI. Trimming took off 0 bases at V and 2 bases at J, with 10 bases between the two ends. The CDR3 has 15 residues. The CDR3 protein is CASSYSSRRNYGYTF. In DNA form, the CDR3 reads TGTGCCAGCAGTTACTCCTCGCGCAGGAACTATGGCTACACCTTC.

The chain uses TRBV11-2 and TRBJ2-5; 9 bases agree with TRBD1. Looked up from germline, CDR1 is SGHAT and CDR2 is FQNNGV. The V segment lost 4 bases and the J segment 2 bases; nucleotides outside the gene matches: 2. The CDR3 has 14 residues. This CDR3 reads CASSSGQGQETQYF. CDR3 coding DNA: TGTGCCAGCAGCTCGGGACAGGGTCAAGAGACCCAGTACTTC. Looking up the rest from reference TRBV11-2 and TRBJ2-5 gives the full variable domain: EAGVAQSPRYKIIEKRQSVAFWCNPISGHATLYWYQQILGQGPKLLIQFQNNGVVDDSQLPKDRFSAERLKGVDSTLKIQPAKLEDSAVYLCASSSGQGQETQYFGPGTRLLVL.

The chain's CDR3 is CASSRDRGRRKETQYF. The CDR3 DNA is TGCGCCAGCAGCCGGGACAGGGGGCGCCGGAAAGAGACCCAGTACTTC. The J gene is TRBJ2-5, the V gene TRBV5-1, with 12 bases aligning to TRBD1. In germline, CDR1 is SGHRS, CDR2 YFSETQ. The CDR3 extends over 16 amino acids. V lost 4 bases, J lost 3 bases, and 7 bases stayed unmatched. The variable domain in full, with the rest retrieved from reference TRBV5-1 and TRBJ2-5, is KAGVTQTPRYLIKTRGQQVTLSCSPISGHRSVSWYQQTPGQGLQFLFEYFSETQRNKGNFPGRFSGRQFSNSRSEMNVSTLELGDSALYLCASSRDRGRRKETQYFGPGTRLLVL.

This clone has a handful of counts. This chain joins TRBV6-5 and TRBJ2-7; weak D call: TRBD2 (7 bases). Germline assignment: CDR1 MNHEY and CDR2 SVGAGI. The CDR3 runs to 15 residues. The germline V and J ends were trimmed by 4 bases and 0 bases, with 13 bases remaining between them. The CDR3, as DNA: TGTGCCAGCAGTTTAGGGGGAGGGGTCTCCTACGAGCAGTACTTC. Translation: CASSLGGGVSYEQYF.

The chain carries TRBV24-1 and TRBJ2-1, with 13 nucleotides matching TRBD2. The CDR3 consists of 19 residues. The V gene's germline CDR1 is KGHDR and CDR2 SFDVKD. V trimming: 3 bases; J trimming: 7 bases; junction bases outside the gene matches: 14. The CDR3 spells CATSDGGLAGVPLRNEQFF. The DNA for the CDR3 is TGTGCCACCAGTGATGGCGGACTAGCGGGGGTCCCCCTTAGGAATGAGCAGTTCTTC.

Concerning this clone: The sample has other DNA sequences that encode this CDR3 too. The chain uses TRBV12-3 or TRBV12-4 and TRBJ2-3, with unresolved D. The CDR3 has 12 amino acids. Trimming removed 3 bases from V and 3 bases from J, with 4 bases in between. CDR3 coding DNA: TGTGCCAGCAGTTTCGGGACAGATACGCAGTATTTT. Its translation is CASSFGTDTQYF.

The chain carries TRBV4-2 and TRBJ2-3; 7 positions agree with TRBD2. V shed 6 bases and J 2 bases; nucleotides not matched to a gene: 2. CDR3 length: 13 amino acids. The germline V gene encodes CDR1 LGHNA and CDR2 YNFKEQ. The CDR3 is CASSLADTDTQYF. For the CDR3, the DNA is TGTGCCAGCAGTCTAGCGGACACAGATACGCAGTATTTT.

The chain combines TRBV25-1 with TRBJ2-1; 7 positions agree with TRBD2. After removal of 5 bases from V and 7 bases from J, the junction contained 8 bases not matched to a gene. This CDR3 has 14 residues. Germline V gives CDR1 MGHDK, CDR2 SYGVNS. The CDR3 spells CASSIMPGGNEQFF. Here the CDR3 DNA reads TGTGCCAGCAGTATTATGCCGGGAGGAAATGAGCAGTTCTTC.

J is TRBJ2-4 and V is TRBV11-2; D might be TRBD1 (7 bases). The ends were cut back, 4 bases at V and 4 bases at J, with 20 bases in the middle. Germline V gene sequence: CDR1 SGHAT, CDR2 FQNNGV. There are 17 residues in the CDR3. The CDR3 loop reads CASSSTQSRGVKNIQYF. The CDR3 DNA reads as TGTGCCAGCAGCTCTACACAATCCAGGGGGGTGAAAAACATTCAGTACTTC. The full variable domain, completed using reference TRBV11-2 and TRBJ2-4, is EAGVAQSPRYKIIEKRQSVAFWCNPISGHATLYWYQQILGQGPKLLIQFQNNGVVDDSQLPKDRFSAERLKGVDSTLKIQPAKLEDSAVYLCASSSTQSRGVKNIQYFGAGTRLSVL.

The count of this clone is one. The DNA for the CDR3 is TGTGCCAGTAGTATAGTAAGAGGTAGCGGGATCGGGAATGAGCAGTTCTTC. Protein product: CASSIVRGSGIGNEQFF. J is TRBJ2-1 and V is TRBV19; 8 bases line up with TRBD2. Germline loops: CDR1 LNHDA, CDR2 SQIVND (reference sequence). The V and J ends lost 1 base and 7 bases, in that order; junction bases with no gene match: 12. The CDR3 is made up of 17 amino acids.

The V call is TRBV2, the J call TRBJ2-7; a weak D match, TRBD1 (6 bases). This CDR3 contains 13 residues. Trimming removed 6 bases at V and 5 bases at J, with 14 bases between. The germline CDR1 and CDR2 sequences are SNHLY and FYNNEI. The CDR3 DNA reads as TGTGCCAGCAGCACGGACAGTGTGGACGAGCAGTACTTC. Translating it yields CASSTDSVDEQYF.

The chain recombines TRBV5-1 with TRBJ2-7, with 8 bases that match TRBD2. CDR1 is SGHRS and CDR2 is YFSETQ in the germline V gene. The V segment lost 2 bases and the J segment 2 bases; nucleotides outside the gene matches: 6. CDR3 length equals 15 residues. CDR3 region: CASSLLAGSTYEQYF. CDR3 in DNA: TGCGCCAGCAGCTTATTAGCGGGGTCTACCTACGAGCAGTACTTC. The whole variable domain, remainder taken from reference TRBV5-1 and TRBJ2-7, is KAGVTQTPRYLIKTRGQQVTLSCSPISGHRSVSWYQQTPGQGLQFLFEYFSETQRNKGNFPGRFSGRQFSNSRSEMNVSTLELGDSALYLCASSLLAGSTYEQYFGPGTRLTVT.

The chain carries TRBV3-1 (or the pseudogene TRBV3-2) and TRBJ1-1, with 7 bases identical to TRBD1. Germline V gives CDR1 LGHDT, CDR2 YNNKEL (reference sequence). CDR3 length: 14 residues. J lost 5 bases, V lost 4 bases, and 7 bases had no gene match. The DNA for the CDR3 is TGTGCCAGCAGCCCACAGGGGTGGGGGACTGAAGCTTTCTTT. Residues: CASSPQGWGTEAFF.

CDR3 sequence: CASNKRGGGTEAFF. The CDR3 DNA reads as TGTGCCAGCAACAAAAGGGGAGGGGGCACTGAAGCTTTCTTT. J is TRBJ1-1 and V is TRBV9, with D tentatively TRBD1 (6 bases). V was trimmed by 6 bases and J by 4 bases, leaving 16 bases between them. The CDR3 runs 14 residues. The germline V gene has CDR1 SGDLS and CDR2 YYNGEE.